The clone carrying this T cell receptor (beta chain) appeared a single time. Trimming pared 4 bases from V and 2 bases from J, leaving 6 bases between. From germline, CDR1 is ENHRY and CDR2 SYGVKD. The CDR3 spans 12 residues. These data belong to a study of blood T cell repertoires in COVID-19. The overall study: COVID-19 samples from acute and convalescent phases originated in the United States, Italy and Spain. T cells, B-cell-depleted T cells, or PBMCs supplied cDNA or gDNA.

As originally analysed: The authors estimated nucleated cell counts from reference gene primer amplification. Sequencing was performed with immunoSEQ multiplex PCR; in TCRdb, only in-frame clones are kept and a portion is missing. The DNA was the basis for D and trimming; V, J and clone size are from that table. The sample has over 85,000 clones, roughly 84% seen once. Source material: peripheral blood. The sequence derives from a woman of 80 years or more with acute or convalescent COVID-19. This rearrangement joins TRBV10-3 to TRBJ2-7; D is ambiguous. The CDR3 here is CAISASPYEQYF. CDR3 nucleotides: TGTGCCATCAGTGCCTCCCCCTACGAGCAGTACTTC.